The 5 T cell receptor beta chains listed next were all sequenced from one sample in a study of cytomegalovirus exposure and HLA in healthy donors. 60 Vbeta and 13 Jbeta primers were used in PCR. Profiling relied on immunoSEQ multiplex PCR, and the TCRdb table lists in-frame clones only, not all of them. The sample contains 150,000 to 250,000 clones, about four fifths of which appear only once. The sample comprised PBMCs. These receptors came from a girl between 5 and 17 years old in good health and CMV-seropositive.

V is TRBV9 and J is TRBJ1-6, with TRBD1 as a possible D gene (6 bases). The germline gives CDR1 SGDLS, CDR2 YYNGEE. This CDR3 comprises 18 residues. Trimming left V 1 base short and J 4 bases short, with 18 bases between. The CDR3, as DNA: TGTGCCAGCAGCGTATCCGAAGGGGGAGATAGATATAATTCACCCCTCCACTTT. This translates into CASSVSEGGDRYNSPLHF.

CDR3 region: CASSYPGTSGGETQYF. CDR3 bases: TGTGCCAGCAGTTATCCCGGGACTAGCGGGGGAGAGACCCAGTACTTC. V and J are TRBV7-8 and TRBJ2-5; 14 positions agree with TRBD2. V shed 6 bases, J shed 4 bases, and the junction held 7 bases outside the gene matches. CDR3 length: 16 residues. Germline V lookup: CDR1 SGHVS, CDR2 FQNEAQ.

This clone was seen more than once but under ten times. V usage is TRBV7-8 and J usage is TRBJ2-3; TRBD2 matches at 13 bases. Trimming took 3 bases from V and 1 from J; bases not matched to a gene: 1. Germline-derived CDR1 and CDR2 are SGHVS and FQNEAQ. The CDR3 has 16 residues. The CDR3 DNA sequence: TGTGCCAGCAGCTTGGGACTAGCGGGGCGCACAGATACGCAGTATTTT. Translating it yields CASSLGLAGRTDTQYF.

The chain employs TRBV19 and TRBJ1-5; D is ambiguous. V lost 3 bases and J lost 6, with 9 bases in between. CDR1 is LNHDA, CDR2 SQIVND, per germline (reference sequence). The CDR3 runs to 13 residues. CDR3 DNA sequence: TGTGCCAGTAGTATTTCGGGGATTCAGCCCCAGCATTTT. It specifies CASSISGIQPQHF.

The genes are TRBV7-9 and TRBJ2-5; the D gene is possibly TRBD1 (6 bases). Germline CDR1 SEHNR, CDR2 FQNEAQ (reference sequence). Trimming cost V 5 bases and J 2 bases, with 18 bases left between them. The CDR3 sequence is 16 residues long. CDR3 in amino acids: CASSPPLDRLQETQYF. CDR3 sequence (DNA): TGTGCCAGCAGCCCGCCACTAGACAGGTTACAAGAGACCCAGTACTTC.